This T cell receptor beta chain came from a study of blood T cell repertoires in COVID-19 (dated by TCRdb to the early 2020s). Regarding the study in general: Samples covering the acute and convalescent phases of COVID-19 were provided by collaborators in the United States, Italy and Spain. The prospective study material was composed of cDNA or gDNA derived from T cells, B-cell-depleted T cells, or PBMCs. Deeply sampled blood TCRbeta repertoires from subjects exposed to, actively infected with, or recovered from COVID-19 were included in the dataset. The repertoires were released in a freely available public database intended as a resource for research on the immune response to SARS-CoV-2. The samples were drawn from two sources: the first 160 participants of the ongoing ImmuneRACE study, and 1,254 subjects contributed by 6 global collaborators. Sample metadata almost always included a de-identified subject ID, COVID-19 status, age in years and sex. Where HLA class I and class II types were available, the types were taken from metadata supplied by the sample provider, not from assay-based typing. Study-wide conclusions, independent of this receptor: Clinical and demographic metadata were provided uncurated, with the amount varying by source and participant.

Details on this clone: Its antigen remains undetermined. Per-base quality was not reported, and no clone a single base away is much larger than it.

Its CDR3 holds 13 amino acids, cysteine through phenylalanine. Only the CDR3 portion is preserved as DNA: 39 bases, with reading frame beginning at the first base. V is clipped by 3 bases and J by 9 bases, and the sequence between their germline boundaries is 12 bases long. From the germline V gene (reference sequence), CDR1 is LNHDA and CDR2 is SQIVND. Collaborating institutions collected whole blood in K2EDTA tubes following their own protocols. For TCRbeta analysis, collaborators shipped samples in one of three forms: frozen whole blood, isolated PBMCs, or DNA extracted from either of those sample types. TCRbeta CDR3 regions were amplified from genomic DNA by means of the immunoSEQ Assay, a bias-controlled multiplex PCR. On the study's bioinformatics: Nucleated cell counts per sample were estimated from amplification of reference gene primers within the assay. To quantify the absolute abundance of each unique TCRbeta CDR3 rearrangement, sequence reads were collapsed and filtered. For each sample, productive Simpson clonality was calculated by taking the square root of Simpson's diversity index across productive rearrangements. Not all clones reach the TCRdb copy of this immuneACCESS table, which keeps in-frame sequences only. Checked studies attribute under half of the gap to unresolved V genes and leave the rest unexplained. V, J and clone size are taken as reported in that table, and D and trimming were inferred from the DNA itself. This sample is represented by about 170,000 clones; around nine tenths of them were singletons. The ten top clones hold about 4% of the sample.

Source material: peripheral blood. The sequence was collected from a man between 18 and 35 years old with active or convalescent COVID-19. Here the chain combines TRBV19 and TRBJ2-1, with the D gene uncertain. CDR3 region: CASSIIFPLEQFF. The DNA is TGTGCCAGTAGTATTATCTTCCCTCTTGAGCAGTTCTTC.